A selection of T cell receptor beta chains follows, all from one sample in a study of cytomegalovirus exposure and HLA in healthy donors. Using immunoSEQ multiplex PCR, the repertoire was profiled, and TCRdb retains in-frame clones only, with some absent. The top ten hold approximately 8.8% of the sample, which has some 140,000 clones, roughly 80% seen once. Sequencing input: PBMCs. The receptors come from a woman aged 50 to 65 in good health and CMV-seropositive. Both conserved end residues are part of each CDR3. A D gene is named only where the DNA matches it firmly. Part of the rows lack a size; the others show once, few, many or a class for expanded clones.

j_call: TRBJ2-1
v_call: TRBV2
clone_size: -
d_call: TRBD1
cdr3_nt: TGTGCCAGCGGCCCCGACAGGGGTAGGGTCTTC
cdr3_aa: CASGPDRGRVF

j_call: TRBJ1-5
v_call: TRBV19
clone_size: -
d_call: -
cdr3_nt: TGTGCCAGTAGTATCTCCAGGGAGGAGCCCCAGCATTTT
cdr3_aa: CASSISREEPQHF

j_call: TRBJ1-1
v_call: TRBV10-2
clone_size: few
d_call: -
cdr3_nt: TGCGCCAGCAGTGAGTCGGCCCGCAAAGCTTTCTTT
cdr3_aa: CASSESARKAFF

j_call: TRBJ2-5
v_call: TRBV7-9
clone_size: few
d_call: -
cdr3_nt: TGTGCCAGCTCCTTTACATCTTATCGGCGGGGCTACCAAGAGACCCAGTACTTC
cdr3_aa: CASSFTSYRRGYQETQYF

j_call: TRBJ2-1
v_call: TRBV7-3
clone_size: -
d_call: -
cdr3_nt: TGTGCCAGCAGCTTATCCCTAGCTGCCAATGAGCAGTTCTTC
cdr3_aa: CASSLSLAANEQFF

j_call: TRBJ1-2
v_call: TRBV6-4
clone_size: -
d_call: -
cdr3_nt: TGTGCCAGCAGTGACAGGGGAAGTAGTGATGGCTACACCTTC
cdr3_aa: CASSDRGSSDGYTF

j_call: TRBJ1-2
v_call: TRBV11-2
clone_size: -
d_call: TRBD1
cdr3_nt: TGTGCCAGCAGCCAGGACAGGAACTATGGCTACACCTTC
cdr3_aa: CASSQDRNYGYTF

j_call: TRBJ1-4
v_call: TRBV5-1
clone_size: -
d_call: -
cdr3_nt: TGCGCCAGCAGCTTTCGGGGGGCCAATACTGACATTAATGAAAAACTGTTTTTT
cdr3_aa: CASSFRGANTDINEKLFF

j_call: TRBJ2-7
v_call: TRBV11-3
clone_size: -
d_call: -
cdr3_nt: TGTGCCAGCAGCTCCCTTGGGGGGTCCGAGCAGTACTTC
cdr3_aa: CASSSLGGSEQYF

j_call: TRBJ2-6
v_call: TRBV30
clone_size: -
d_call: -
cdr3_nt: TGTGCCTGGAGTGTTCACTCTGGGGCCAACGTCCTGACTTTC
cdr3_aa: CAWSVHSGANVLTF

j_call: TRBJ1-1
v_call: TRBV5-1
clone_size: -
d_call: TRBD1
cdr3_nt: TGCGCCAGCAGCTTAGGACAGGGGGCCGGGGTAGCTAAAGCTTTCTTT
cdr3_aa: CASSLGQGAGVAKAFF

j_call: TRBJ2-7
v_call: TRBV4-1
clone_size: -
d_call: TRBD1
cdr3_nt: TGCGCCAGCAGCCAAGGACCCAGGGACAGGGGAAATTTTCACGAGCAGTACTTC
cdr3_aa: CASSQGPRDRGNFHEQYF

j_call: TRBJ2-2
v_call: TRBV6-5
clone_size: -
d_call: -
cdr3_nt: TGTGCCAGCAGTTCTCCGGGGAAGAAAAACACCGGGGAGCTGTTTTTT
cdr3_aa: CASSSPGKKNTGELFF

j_call: TRBJ2-7
v_call: TRBV5-1
clone_size: -
d_call: -
cdr3_nt: TGCGCCAGCAGCTTACAGGGGAGGAGAGGGTACGAGCAGTACTTC
cdr3_aa: CASSLQGRRGYEQYF

j_call: TRBJ2-3
v_call: TRBV20-1
clone_size: -
d_call: -
cdr3_nt: TGCAGTGCTGAAACTACAGATACGCAGTATTTT
cdr3_aa: CSAETTDTQYF

j_call: TRBJ1-1
v_call: TRBV2
clone_size: -
d_call: TRBD1
cdr3_nt: TGTGCCAGCAGTGATGACAGGGGGAACACTGAAGCTTTCTTT
cdr3_aa: CASSDDRGNTEAFF

j_call: TRBJ1-3
v_call: TRBV2
clone_size: -
d_call: TRBD1
cdr3_nt: TGTGCCAGCTGGGGGACAGGCGGCTCTGGAAACACCATATATTTT
cdr3_aa: CASWGTGGSGNTIYF

j_call: TRBJ1-6
v_call: TRBV5-4
clone_size: few
d_call: -
cdr3_nt: TGTGCCAGCAGCTTCGGAGGGAGCTCCTATAATTCACCCCTCCACTTT
cdr3_aa: CASSFGGSSYNSPLHF

j_call: TRBJ1-2
v_call: TRBV9
clone_size: -
d_call: -
cdr3_nt: TGTGCCAGCAGCGTATCGGGGAGTGGCTATGGCTACACCTTC
cdr3_aa: CASSVSGSGYGYTF

j_call: TRBJ2-7
v_call: TRBV5-1
clone_size: -
d_call: -
cdr3_nt: TGCGCCAGCAGCGCCGGCTTTGACTACGAGCAGTACTTC
cdr3_aa: CASSAGFDYEQYF

j_call: TRBJ2-7
v_call: TRBV5-6
clone_size: -
d_call: TRBD2
cdr3_nt: TGTGCCAGCAGTTTCGGGGGGGCAAGCTACGAGCAGTACTTC
cdr3_aa: CASSFGGASYEQYF

j_call: TRBJ1-6
v_call: TRBV11-2
clone_size: few
d_call: -
cdr3_nt: TGTGCCAGCAGCCCTAGGGAGACAACCTCCTATAATTCACCCCTCCACTTT
cdr3_aa: CASSPRETTSYNSPLHF

j_call: TRBJ1-4
v_call: TRBV28
clone_size: -
d_call: TRBD1
cdr3_nt: TGTGCCAGCAGTACCACAGGGGTGGGTAATGAAAAACTGTTTTTT
cdr3_aa: CASSTTGVGNEKLFF

j_call: TRBJ2-7
v_call: TRBV15
clone_size: -
d_call: -
cdr3_nt: TGTGCCACCAGCGCGGATGGAGAGCAGTACTTC
cdr3_aa: CATSADGEQYF

j_call: TRBJ2-2
v_call: TRBV7-9
clone_size: -
d_call: -
cdr3_nt: TGTGCCAGCAGCTTTTTCGGTACGAACACCGGGGAGCTGTTTTTT
cdr3_aa: CASSFFGTNTGELFF

j_call: TRBJ1-2
v_call: TRBV19
clone_size: -
d_call: TRBD1
cdr3_nt: TGTGCCAGTATTGACAAGACAGGGGCTAACTATGGCTACACCTTC
cdr3_aa: CASIDKTGANYGYTF

j_call: TRBJ1-4
v_call: TRBV9
clone_size: -
d_call: -
cdr3_nt: TGTGCCAGCAGCGGTGGGGGGGGTTATAATGAAAAACTGTTTTTT
cdr3_aa: CASSGGGGYNEKLFF

j_call: TRBJ1-2
v_call: TRBV6-1
clone_size: -
d_call: -
cdr3_nt: TGTGCCACCAAAAAGGGAGGGTTCTATGGCTACACCTTC
cdr3_aa: CATKKGGFYGYTF

j_call: TRBJ1-5
v_call: TRBV27
clone_size: -
d_call: -
cdr3_nt: TGTGCCAGCAGTTTAGATTCAGATAGCAATCAGCCCCAGCATTTT
cdr3_aa: CASSLDSDSNQPQHF

j_call: TRBJ1-6
v_call: TRBV19
clone_size: -
d_call: -
cdr3_nt: TGTGCCAGTAGTGCGACACCTACGCCTAATTCACCCCTCCACTTT
cdr3_aa: CASSATPTPNSPLHF

j_call: TRBJ1-5
v_call: TRBV5-1
clone_size: -
d_call: TRBD1
cdr3_nt: TGCGCCAGCAGCTTGTGGGCAGGGGGCGATCAGCCCCAGCATTTT
cdr3_aa: CASSLWAGGDQPQHF

j_call: TRBJ1-3
v_call: TRBV7-3
clone_size: once
d_call: -
cdr3_nt: TGTGCCAGCAGCTTAGGCATCGGGGAGGGGGACACCATATATTTT
cdr3_aa: CASSLGIGEGDTIYF

j_call: TRBJ2-5
v_call: TRBV5-8
clone_size: once
d_call: -
cdr3_nt: TGTGCCAGCAGCTTTAAGGGCGGGGAGACCCAGTACTTC
cdr3_aa: CASSFKGGETQYF

j_call: TRBJ1-6
v_call: TRBV18
clone_size: -
d_call: TRBD1
cdr3_nt: TGTGCCAGCTCACCTACGGGACAGGGAAAAGACCAGAACTTT
cdr3_aa: CASSPTGQGKDQNF

j_call: TRBJ1-2
v_call: TRBV20-1
clone_size: -
d_call: -
cdr3_nt: TGCAGTGCCATGGACTCGTATGGCTACACCTTC
cdr3_aa: CSAMDSYGYTF

j_call: TRBJ2-7
v_call: TRBV13
clone_size: few
d_call: TRBD1
cdr3_nt: TGTGCCAGCAGCCCCAGGGGGCGCGAGCAGTACTTC
cdr3_aa: CASSPRGREQYF

j_call: TRBJ2-6
v_call: TRBV4-3
clone_size: -
d_call: -
cdr3_nt: TGCGCCAGCAGCCAAGACCTGGGGGCCAACTCTGGGGCCAACGTCCTGACTTTC
cdr3_aa: CASSQDLGANSGANVLTF

j_call: TRBJ1-1
v_call: TRBV28
clone_size: -
d_call: -
cdr3_nt: TGTGCCAGCAGTTTAGAGGTCATGAACACTGAAGCTTTCTTT
cdr3_aa: CASSLEVMNTEAFF

j_call: TRBJ1-5
v_call: TRBV6-5
clone_size: -
d_call: TRBD1
cdr3_nt: TGTGCCAGCAGTTTCTCGACAGGGAGCAATCAGCCCCAGCATTTT
cdr3_aa: CASSFSTGSNQPQHF

j_call: TRBJ2-2
v_call: TRBV19
clone_size: -
d_call: TRBD1
cdr3_nt: TGTGCCACTAGGACAGGAAGACAAACCGGGGAGCTGTTTTTT
cdr3_aa: CATRTGRQTGELFF

j_call: TRBJ2-2
v_call: TRBV5-1
clone_size: -
d_call: TRBD1
cdr3_nt: TGCGCCAGCAGCCGGACAGGGAACACCGGGGAGCTGTTTTTT
cdr3_aa: CASSRTGNTGELFF

j_call: TRBJ1-6
v_call: TRBV7-3
clone_size: -
d_call: -
cdr3_nt: TGTGCCAGCAGCTTAACGGGCGCCTCGAATTCACCCCTCCACTTT
cdr3_aa: CASSLTGASNSPLHF

j_call: TRBJ1-4
v_call: TRBV7-9
clone_size: -
d_call: TRBD1
cdr3_nt: TGTGCCAGCAGCCAATCGGACAGGTTTAATGAAAAACTGTTTTTT
cdr3_aa: CASSQSDRFNEKLFF

j_call: TRBJ2-1
v_call: TRBV28
clone_size: -
d_call: TRBD1
cdr3_nt: TGTGCCAGCAGTTTTGGGACAGGGGGGTTGGGGGGGGAGAATGAGCAGTTCTTC
cdr3_aa: CASSFGTGGLGGENEQFF

j_call: TRBJ1-3
v_call: TRBV5-4
clone_size: -
d_call: -
cdr3_nt: TGTGCCAGCAGTCCTGCATCGACAGGCGTTCGGTCTGGAAACACCATATATTTT
cdr3_aa: CASSPASTGVRSGNTIYF

j_call: TRBJ2-2
v_call: TRBV27
clone_size: -
d_call: TRBD1
cdr3_nt: TGTGCCAGCAGTCCCAGGGACAGGGGTGCCTTATCGAACACCGGGGAGCTGTTTTTT
cdr3_aa: CASSPRDRGALSNTGELFF

j_call: TRBJ1-1
v_call: TRBV19
clone_size: once
d_call: TRBD1
cdr3_nt: TGTGCCACATCCAAATCCCCACCGCGTGGGACAGGGGCCGGGGGCACTGAAGCTTTCTTT
cdr3_aa: CATSKSPPRGTGAGGTEAFF

j_call: TRBJ1-1
v_call: TRBV5-8
clone_size: -
d_call: TRBD1
cdr3_nt: TGTGCCAGCAGCTCAACCGGACAGGGAGCTTTCTTT
cdr3_aa: CASSSTGQGAFF

j_call: TRBJ1-4
v_call: TRBV7-7
clone_size: few
d_call: TRBD1
cdr3_nt: TGTGCTAGCAGCCCGAGGGGTCCGGGACAGGGGAATGAAAAACTGTTTTTT
cdr3_aa: CASSPRGPGQGNEKLFF

j_call: TRBJ2-7
v_call: TRBV19
clone_size: -
d_call: TRBD1
cdr3_nt: TGTGCCAGTAGTGCGGGACAGGGCGGCTCCTACGAGCAGTACTTC
cdr3_aa: CASSAGQGGSYEQYF

j_call: TRBJ2-4
v_call: TRBV7-8
clone_size: -
d_call: -
cdr3_nt: TGTGCCAGCACCTTTCGGCGCGGTTCCGGTGACATTCAGTACTTC
cdr3_aa: CASTFRRGSGDIQYF

j_call: TRBJ2-1
v_call: TRBV7-3
clone_size: -
d_call: TRBD2
cdr3_nt: TGTGCCAGCAGCCCCGTGAGGGGCGGGGGGCAGTTCTTC
cdr3_aa: CASSPVRGGGQFF

j_call: TRBJ1-5
v_call: TRBV4-1
clone_size: -
d_call: -
cdr3_nt: TGCGCCAGCAGCCAATCAGGGGCAGGAGGTCAGCCCCAGCATTTT
cdr3_aa: CASSQSGAGGQPQHF

j_call: TRBJ2-2
v_call: TRBV7-3
clone_size: -
d_call: -
cdr3_nt: TGTGCCAGCAGCTTAGGAGCGAACACCGGGGAGCTGTTTTTT
cdr3_aa: CASSLGANTGELFF

j_call: TRBJ2-1
v_call: TRBV5-5
clone_size: -
d_call: -
cdr3_nt: TGTGCCAGCAGCTTGAATTTCAGGGGCCGGTACAATGAGCAGTTCTTC
cdr3_aa: CASSLNFRGRYNEQFF

j_call: TRBJ2-7
v_call: TRBV19
clone_size: -
d_call: TRBD2
cdr3_nt: TGTGCCAGTAGTATAGTACTAGCGGGGGGAACATACGAGCAGTACTTC
cdr3_aa: CASSIVLAGGTYEQYF

j_call: TRBJ2-7
v_call: TRBV7-2
clone_size: -
d_call: -
cdr3_nt: TGTGCCAGCAGCCTCTCTAGCGCCCTACGGGAGCAGTACTTC
cdr3_aa: CASSLSSALREQYF

j_call: TRBJ2-2
v_call: TRBV5-6
clone_size: -
d_call: -
cdr3_nt: TGTGCCAGCAGCTTGGCCGAACTGCCGAGCACCGGGGAGCTGTTTTTT
cdr3_aa: CASSLAELPSTGELFF